These T cell receptor beta chains were read from a single sample in a study of radiation and T cells in renal cell carcinoma. The method was immunoSEQ multiplex PCR; TCRdb's version includes in-frame clones alone and lacks a portion of them. The sample has 150,000 or so clones, less than 85% seen once. Sequenced here: blood, sampled from a patient whose treatment included radiotherapy and nephrectomy. These TCRs come from a woman aged 50 to 60 with renal cell carcinoma. CDR3s include the opening cysteine and the closing phenylalanine or tryptophan. A D gene is named only where the DNA matches it firmly. For some rows the clone size is stated as once, few or many, or as a class when expanded; others skip it.

v_call,clone_size,j_call,d_call,cdr3_aa,cdr3_nt
TRBV7-8,.,TRBJ2-4,.,CASSLAKNIQYF,TGTGCCAGCAGCTTAGCCAAAAACATTCAGTACTTC
TRBV29-1,.,TRBJ2-6,.,CSVTLGTSGANVLTF,TGCAGCGTCACCCTCGGGACGTCTGGGGCCAACGTCCTGACTTTC
TRBV4-2,.,TRBJ2-4,.,CASSQDRTKNIQYF,TGTGCCAGCAGCCAAGATAGGACCAAAAACATTCAGTACTTC
TRBV6-6,.,TRBJ1-1,.,CASSSGNTEAFF,TGTGCCAGCAGTTCTGGGAACACTGAAGCTTTCTTT
TRBV5-1,few,TRBJ1-2,.,CASSLATGVHYGYTF,TGCGCCAGCAGCTTGGCCACCGGGGTTCACTATGGCTACACCTTC
TRBV5-1,.,TRBJ1-5,.,CASSLVAGGNQPQHF,TGCGCCAGCAGCTTGGTAGCAGGGGGCAATCAGCCCCAGCATTTT
TRBV2,few,TRBJ2-5,TRBD2,CASSEEAGGLETQYF,TGTGCCAGCAGTGAAGAAGCGGGAGGGTTGGAGACCCAGTACTTC
TRBV7-9,few,TRBJ1-1,.,CASSLNAQTNTEAFF,TGTGCCAGCAGCTTAAACGCTCAGACGAACACTGAAGCTTTCTTT
TRBV10-3,.,TRBJ1-3,TRBD1,CAISEGTGWGNTIYF,TGTGCCATCAGTGAGGGGACAGGTTGGGGAAACACCATATATTTT
TRBV18,.,TRBJ2-7,.,CASSPRQGRSEQYF,TGTGCCAGCTCACCACGCCAGGGACGCAGCGAGCAGTACTTC
TRBV7-8,.,TRBJ2-5,.,CASSLGAVGTQYF,TGTGCCAGCAGCTTAGGTGCCGTGGGGACCCAGTACTTC
TRBV27,.,TRBJ2-1,TRBD2,CASSFPGLADNEQFF,TGTGCCAGCAGTTTCCCCGGACTAGCGGACAATGAGCAGTTCTTC
TRBV5-1,once,TRBJ2-1,TRBD2,CASRLADNNEQFF,TGCGCCAGCAGACTAGCGGATAACAATGAGCAGTTCTTC
TRBV5-4,.,TRBJ2-3,.,CASSLRGTDTQYF,TGTGCCAGCAGCTTGCGGGGGACAGATACGCAGTATTTT
TRBV7-9,.,TRBJ1-1,TRBD1,CASSLAPGQGNEAFF,TGTGCCAGCAGCTTAGCTCCGGGACAGGGGAATGAAGCTTTCTTT
TRBV5-5,.,TRBJ1-2,.,CASSLVTGVYGYTF,TGTGCCAGCAGCTTGGTGACAGGAGTCTATGGCTACACCTTC
TRBV28,.,TRBJ1-2,.,CASSPPRYGYTF,TGTGCCAGCAGCCCCCCCAGGTATGGCTACACCTTC
TRBV14,few,TRBJ1-3,.,CASSQALVSGNTIYF,TGTGCCAGCAGCCAAGCTTTAGTATCTGGAAACACCATATATTTT
TRBV6-6,once,TRBJ1-5,.,CASSRVMVGNQPQHF,TGTGCCAGCAGTAGGGTTATGGTTGGCAATCAGCCCCAGCATTTT
TRBV6-1,.,TRBJ2-7,.,CASSERAASRGEQYF,TGTGCCAGCAGTGAAAGGGCGGCCTCGCGGGGCGAGCAGTACTTC
TRBV29-1,.,TRBJ2-3,.,CSVRLGLEQYF,TGCAGCGTCCGACTAGGCCTTGAGCAGTATTTT
TRBV4-3,.,TRBJ2-7,.,CASSPLSGGSEQYF,TGCGCCAGCAGCCCTCTTTCAGGGGGGAGCGAGCAGTACTTC
TRBV15,.,TRBJ2-2,TRBD2,CATSRASVGLADYTGELFF,TGTGCCACCAGCAGAGCTTCGGTGGGACTAGCGGATTACACCGGGGAGCTGTTTTTT
TRBV6-6,.,TRBJ2-3,.,CASGPRGAGDTQYF,TGTGCCAGCGGGCCCCGAGGGGCCGGAGATACGCAGTATTTT
TRBV30,.,TRBJ2-7,.,CAWSDNRDWPYEQYF,TGTGCCTGGAGCGATAACAGGGACTGGCCCTACGAGCAGTACTTC
TRBV9,.,TRBJ2-5,TRBD2,CASSGGLAKSETQYF,TGTGCCAGCAGCGGGGGACTAGCGAAATCGGAGACCCAGTACTTC
TRBV19,.,TRBJ2-6,TRBD2,CASSEAGAFSGANVLTF,TGTGCCAGTAGTGAAGCGGGAGCCTTCTCTGGGGCCAACGTCCTGACTTTC
TRBV7-2,.,TRBJ1-3,TRBD1,CASSPGQIFTVYF,TGTGCCAGCAGCCCGGGACAGATATTCACCGTATATTTT
TRBV19,.,TRBJ2-6,.,CASSSAGSSGANVLTF,TGTGCCAGTAGTAGCGCGGGGAGCTCTGGGGCCAACGTCCTGACTTTC
TRBV2,.,TRBJ1-5,.,CASSDRDSRQPQHF,TGTGCCAGCAGTGATCGAGACAGCAGGCAGCCCCAGCATTTT
TRBV6-6,.,TRBJ1-5,TRBD1,CASSYLQGSGQPQHF,TGTGCCAGCAGTTACTTACAGGGGAGCGGTCAGCCCCAGCATTTT
TRBV2,few,TRBJ1-1,.,CASSERIQNTEAFF,TGTGCCAGCAGTGAACGAATCCAGAACACTGAAGCTTTCTTT
TRBV7-9,few,TRBJ2-7,.,CASSRTWGDYEQYF,TGTGCCAGCAGCCGCACCTGGGGGGACTACGAGCAGTACTTC
TRBV5-1,.,TRBJ2-5,.,CASSETVLQETQYF,TGCGCCAGCAGCGAAACGGTCCTCCAAGAGACCCAGTACTTC
TRBV6-5,.,TRBJ2-1,TRBD1,CASSVGTGGYNEQFF,TGTGCCAGCAGTGTGGGGACAGGGGGCTACAATGAGCAGTTCTTC
TRBV28,once,TRBJ1-2,.,CASSQKSYGYTF,TGTGCCAGCAGTCAGAAGAGTTATGGCTACACCTTC
TRBV2,.,TRBJ1-3,.,CASQRDSGNTIYF,TGTGCCAGCCAGCGGGACTCTGGAAACACCATATATTTT
TRBV6-6,.,TRBJ1-5,.,CASSYGEIGNNQPQHF,TGTGCCAGCAGTTACGGGGAGATCGGGAACAATCAGCCCCAGCATTTT
TRBV5-8,.,TRBJ2-7,TRBD1,CASSYDGTGVYEQYF,TGTGCCAGCAGCTACGACGGGACAGGCGTTTACGAGCAGTACTTC
TRBV7-2,.,TRBJ1-5,.,CASSLDLYQPQHF,TGTGCCAGCAGCTTAGACTTGTATCAGCCCCAGCATTTT
TRBV4-3,.,TRBJ1-1,TRBD1,CASSQAWDSPEAFF,TGCGCCAGCAGTCAAGCCTGGGACAGCCCTGAAGCTTTCTTT
TRBV21-1,few,TRBJ1-5,.,CASSISRDVSAQHF,TGTGCCAGCAGCATTTCCAGGGACGTATCGGCCCAGCATTTT
TRBV6-5,.,TRBJ1-4,.,CASTTLRGSNEKLFF,TGTGCCAGCACCACCCTTAGGGGGTCTAATGAAAAACTGTTTTTT
TRBV10-1,.,TRBJ2-1,.,CASSHKGDEQFF,TGCGCCAGCAGCCATAAGGGGGATGAGCAGTTCTTC
TRBV27,.,TRBJ1-2,TRBD1,CASSEGTGGYGYTF,TGTGCCAGCAGTGAGGGGACAGGGGGTTATGGCTACACCTTC
TRBV5-6,once,TRBJ1-4,.,CASSLFGASANEKLFF,TGTGCCAGCAGCTTGTTCGGGGCGTCGGCTAATGAAAAACTGTTTTTT
TRBV7-2,few,TRBJ2-2,.,CASSPTVNTGELFF,TGTGCCAGCAGCCCTACAGTAAACACCGGGGAGCTGTTTTTT
TRBV5-1,.,TRBJ1-1,.,CASSLESADTEAFF,TGCGCCAGCAGCTTGGAGTCAGCTGATACTGAAGCTTTCTTT
TRBV10-1,.,TRBJ1-1,.,CASIRGRNTEAFF,TGCGCCAGCATCAGGGGAAGGAACACTGAAGCTTTCTTT
TRBV10-3,.,TRBJ2-3,.,CATFSTDTQYF,TGTGCCACCTTTAGCACAGATACGCAGTATTTT
TRBV9,.,TRBJ1-3,.,CASSPQGQLRGNTIYF,TGTGCCAGCAGCCCCCAGGGGCAACTGAGGGGAAACACCATATATTTT
TRBV13,.,TRBJ2-7,TRBD1,CASSLYGTGGQYF,TGTGCCAGCAGCTTATACGGGACAGGGGGGCAGTACTTC
TRBV6-5,.,TRBJ2-7,TRBD1,CASSPEQGQAYEQYF,TGTGCCAGCAGTCCGGAACAGGGGCAAGCCTACGAGCAGTACTTC